The rows below give T cell receptor beta chains drawn from one sample of a study of T cell changes during pregnancy in multiple sclerosis. Measured with immunoSEQ multiplex PCR; TCRdb has only the in-frame clones, and not every one. Of 90,000 to 120,000 clones listed, approximately 94% are singletons. This specimen was peripheral blood, taken before pregnancy. The receptors derive from a female donor with multiple sclerosis, enrolled in a pregnancy study. CDR3s include the opening cysteine and the closing phenylalanine or tryptophan. A D gene is named only where the DNA matches it firmly. The listing skips clone size in some rows; elsewhere it reads once, few, many or a size class.

CDR3: CASSETSGRRSYNEQFF; DNA: TGTGCCAGCAGTGAGACTAGCGGGAGGCGGTCCTACAATGAGCAGTTCTTC; V: TRBV2; J: TRBJ2-1; D: TRBD2; size: NA
CDR3: CASSEALRAEAFF; DNA: TGTGCCAGCAGTGAAGCGCTTCGGGCTGAAGCTTTCTTT; V: TRBV2; J: TRBJ1-1; D: NA; size: NA
CDR3: CASSLPGQGAVGYTF; DNA: TGTGCCAGCAGCTTGCCGGGACAGGGGGCTGTTGGCTACACCTTC; V: TRBV5-4; J: TRBJ1-2; D: TRBD1; size: NA
CDR3: CASSLAGALNYGYTF; DNA: TGCGCCAGCAGCTTGGCAGGCGCGCTTAACTATGGCTACACCTTC; V: TRBV5-1; J: TRBJ1-2; D: NA; size: NA
CDR3: CASSQDPLGVAGGYNEQFF; DNA: TGTGCCAGCAGCCAAGATCCTTTGGGGGTCGCGGGGGGGTACAATGAGCAGTTCTTC; V: TRBV4-2; J: TRBJ2-1; D: TRBD2; size: NA
CDR3: CASSFGTGVNQPQHF; DNA: TGTGCCAGCAGCTTCGGGACAGGCGTTAATCAGCCCCAGCATTTT; V: TRBV7-8; J: TRBJ1-5; D: TRBD1; size: NA
CDR3: CASSQYSGLAVSTDTQYF; DNA: TGCGCCAGCAGCCAATACTCGGGACTAGCGGTCAGCACAGATACGCAGTATTTT; V: TRBV4-1; J: TRBJ2-3; D: TRBD2; size: NA
CDR3: CASSLAGVEQFF; DNA: TGCGCCAGCAGCTTGGCCGGGGTTGAGCAGTTCTTC; V: TRBV5-1; J: TRBJ2-1; D: NA; size: NA
CDR3: CASSQAGTGPYEQYF; DNA: TGCGCCAGCAGCCAAGCTGGGACAGGGCCCTACGAGCAGTACTTC; V: TRBV4-1; J: TRBJ2-7; D: TRBD1; size: NA
CDR3: CASTPGRAHQPQHF; DNA: TGTGCCAGCACCCCGGGCAGGGCCCATCAGCCCCAGCATTTT; V: TRBV6-1; J: TRBJ1-5; D: NA; size: once
CDR3: CASSIADSSNQPQHF; DNA: TGTGCCAGCAGCATTGCAGACAGTAGCAATCAGCCCCAGCATTTT; V: TRBV5-5; J: TRBJ1-5; D: NA; size: NA
CDR3: CASNAPGGAMNTEAFF; DNA: TGCGCCAGCAACGCCCCAGGAGGGGCCATGAACACTGAAGCTTTCTTT; V: TRBV4-1; J: TRBJ1-1; D: NA; size: NA
CDR3: CASSLDKGQMNTEAFF; DNA: TGTGCCAGCAGCTTGGATAAGGGACAGATGAACACTGAAGCTTTCTTT; V: TRBV5-6; J: TRBJ1-1; D: TRBD1; size: once
CDR3: CASSGQGLRPQHF; DNA: TGTGCCAGCAGTGGACAGGGCCTTAGGCCCCAGCATTTT; V: TRBV27; J: TRBJ1-5; D: TRBD1; size: NA
CDR3: CASSPPYARDRGRSNYGYTF; DNA: TGCGCCAGCAGCCCCCCTTACGCCCGGGACAGGGGGCGGTCTAACTATGGCTACACCTTC; V: TRBV4-1; J: TRBJ1-2; D: TRBD1; size: NA
CDR3: CASSLTSGRRFDEQFF; DNA: TGTGCCAGCAGCTTAACTAGCGGGAGGAGATTCGATGAGCAGTTCTTC; V: TRBV7-8; J: TRBJ2-1; D: TRBD2; size: NA
CDR3: CASSAVSYNEQFF; DNA: TGTGCCAGTAGCGCGGTATCCTACAATGAGCAGTTCTTC; V: TRBV19; J: TRBJ2-1; D: NA; size: once
CDR3: CASGSDRGYGYTF; DNA: TGTGCTAGTGGCTCCGACAGGGGGTATGGCTACACCTTC; V: TRBV12-5; J: TRBJ1-2; D: TRBD1; size: NA
CDR3: CASSPIRGVTEAFF; DNA: TGCGCCAGCAGCCCTATCAGGGGAGTCACTGAAGCTTTCTTT; V: TRBV4-1; J: TRBJ1-1; D: NA; size: NA
CDR3: CAISESTPGSGNTIYF; DNA: TGTGCCATCAGTGAGTCGACTCCCGGCTCTGGAAACACCATATATTTT; V: TRBV10-3; J: TRBJ1-3; D: NA; size: NA
CDR3: CASRDKDTQYF; DNA: TGTGCCAGCAGAGACAAAGATACGCAGTATTTT; V: TRBV6-5; J: TRBJ2-3; D: NA; size: once
CDR3: CASSIRLAAHYNEQFF; DNA: TGTGCCAGCAGTATACGACTAGCGGCTCACTACAATGAGCAGTTCTTC; V: TRBV27; J: TRBJ2-1; D: TRBD2; size: NA
CDR3: CASRTTWVRSSGAEAFF; DNA: TGTGCCAGCAGGACAACCTGGGTTCGGTCCTCGGGGGCTGAAGCTTTCTTT; V: TRBV27; J: TRBJ1-1; D: NA; size: NA
CDR3: CASSMGGLLVDTQYF; DNA: TGTGCCAGTAGTATGGGAGGCCTTCTTGTAGATACGCAGTATTTT; V: TRBV19; J: TRBJ2-3; D: NA; size: NA
CDR3: CASSLQGARQPQHF; DNA: TGTGCCAGCAGCTTACAGGGGGCTCGCCAGCCCCAGCATTTT; V: TRBV11-2; J: TRBJ1-5; D: TRBD1; size: NA
CDR3: CASSRTVSYEQYF; DNA: TGCGCCAGCAGCCGGACAGTATCCTACGAGCAGTACTTC; V: TRBV4-1; J: TRBJ2-7; D: NA; size: NA
CDR3: CASSSRGLGEKLFF; DNA: TGTGCCAGCAGTTCGCGGGGGTTGGGTGAAAAACTGTTTTTT; V: TRBV6-5; J: TRBJ1-4; D: NA; size: NA
CDR3: CASSFRWGTERFYEQYF; DNA: TGTGCCAGCAGTTTCCGGTGGGGGACAGAGAGATTCTACGAGCAGTACTTC; V: TRBV28; J: TRBJ2-7; D: TRBD1; size: once
CDR3: CASSRNSGTGPLNEQFF; DNA: TGCGCCAGCAGCCGGAATTCCGGGACAGGGCCCCTCAATGAGCAGTTCTTC; V: TRBV4-1; J: TRBJ2-1; D: TRBD1; size: NA
CDR3: CASSLKIGQGMDTQYF; DNA: TGCGCCAGCAGCCTGAAAATCGGACAGGGCATGGATACGCAGTATTTT; V: TRBV4-1; J: TRBJ2-3; D: TRBD1; size: NA
CDR3: CASSSTSEDTQYF; DNA: TGTGCCAGCAGCTCGACTAGCGAAGATACGCAGTATTTT; V: TRBV5-4; J: TRBJ2-3; D: TRBD2; size: NA
CDR3: CASSEAGQLAKNIQYF; DNA: TGTGCCAGCAGTGAAGCGGGACAGCTAGCCAAAAACATTCAGTACTTC; V: TRBV6-1; J: TRBJ2-4; D: TRBD1; size: NA
CDR3: CASSPTGLGYEQYF; DNA: TGTGCCAGCAGTCCAACAGGGCTAGGCTACGAGCAGTACTTC; V: TRBV27; J: TRBJ2-7; D: NA; size: NA
CDR3: CASRSPGQGTYEQYF; DNA: TGTGCCAGCAGGTCCCCGGGACAGGGAACCTACGAGCAGTACTTC; V: TRBV7-3; J: TRBJ2-7; D: TRBD1; size: NA
CDR3: CASSSYAQEGEKLFF; DNA: TGTGCCAGCTCCTCGTACGCGCAGGAAGGTGAAAAACTGTTTTTT; V: TRBV27; J: TRBJ1-4; D: NA; size: NA
CDR3: CATSRAAATDTQYF; DNA: TGTGCCACCAGCAGAGCGGCAGCGACAGATACGCAGTATTTT; V: TRBV15; J: TRBJ2-3; D: NA; size: NA
CDR3: CASSYSVRETQYF; DNA: TGTGCCAGCAGCTACTCGGTGAGGGAGACCCAGTACTTC; V: TRBV5-4; J: TRBJ2-5; D: NA; size: NA
CDR3: CASSFTGSTEAFF; DNA: TGTGCCAGCAGCTTCACAGGGAGCACTGAAGCTTTCTTT; V: TRBV11-3; J: TRBJ1-1; D: NA; size: NA
CDR3: CASYSTGGGGYTF; DNA: TGTGCCTCATATTCAACAGGGGGCGGTGGCTACACCTTC; V: TRBV30; J: TRBJ1-2; D: TRBD1; size: NA
CDR3: CASSFWTSGSGLDTQYF; DNA: TGTGCCAGCAGCTTCTGGACTAGCGGGAGTGGTCTAGATACGCAGTATTTT; V: TRBV7-9; J: TRBJ2-3; D: TRBD2; size: NA
CDR3: CASSLRESSETQYF; DNA: TGTGCCAGCAGCTTAAGGGAGTCGTCGGAGACCCAGTACTTC; V: TRBV7-9; J: TRBJ2-5; D: NA; size: NA